This T cell receptor beta chain was documented in a study of blood T cell repertoires in COVID-19 (TCRdb year 2020). For context, the study as a whole: Samples from collaborators originated in the United States, Italy and Spain and spanned both the acute and convalescent phases of COVID-19. A freely available public database, intended as a resource for researchers studying the immune response to SARS-CoV-2, is where the repertoires were released. Subjects who had been exposed to COVID-19, were actively infected with it, or had recovered from it provided the deeply sampled blood TCRbeta repertoires that made up the dataset. The samples were drawn from the first 160 participants of the ongoing ImmuneRACE study and from about 1,200 subjects provided by 6 global collaborators. The material from the prospective study consisted of cDNA or gDNA derived from T cells, B-cell-depleted T cells, or PBMCs. HLA class I and class II types, where available, came from metadata supplied by the sample provider rather than from assay-based typing. The sample metadata nearly always contained a de-identified subject ID, COVID-19 status, age in years and sex. What the research found in general, with its limitations: The quantity of clinical and demographic metadata differed by source and by participant and was supplied without curation.

The CDR3 holds 13 amino acids from the cysteine to the phenylalanine. Kept here is only the CDR3 DNA, which spans 39 bases and is read in frame from base 1. The junction shows trimming of 4 bases on V and 4 bases on J, plus 6 bases between the germline ends. CDR1 and CDR2 (SGDLS, YYNGEE) derive from the germline V gene. TCRbeta CDR3 regions were amplified from genomic DNA by means of the immunoSEQ Assay, a bias-controlled multiplex PCR. Processing in the source paper ran as follows. Within the assay, amplification of reference gene primers was used to estimate how many nucleated cells each sample contained. Sequence reads were collapsed and filtered to measure the absolute abundance of every unique TCRbeta CDR3 rearrangement. For each sample, productive Simpson clonality was calculated as the square root of Simpson's diversity index over productive rearrangements. TCRdb limited this immuneACCESS table to in-frame rearrangements with V and J called. A share of clones is missing; checked studies link under half to unresolved V genes, and the rest is unexplained. The D gene and trimming were derived from the DNA, and the V and J assignments and clone size from that table. The sample table lists fewer than 350,000 clones, about 89% of them with a count of one. 8.5% to 9% of the sample belongs to the ten largest clones.

With respect to this clone: Which antigen it targets is not known. Base qualities are missing; no much larger clone stands one base away.

Collaborating institutions collected whole blood in K2EDTA tubes following their own protocols. Collaborator samples were shipped for TCRbeta analysis as frozen whole blood, isolated PBMCs, or DNA extracted from either sample type. The clonotype originates from a middle-aged man with active or convalescent COVID-19. What was sequenced was peripheral blood. The sequence joins TRBV9 to TRBJ2-6; a confident D gene designation cannot be given. The CDR3 here reads CASSILGANVLTF. The DNA sequence reads TGTGCCAGCAGCATACTGGGGGCCAACGTCCTGACTTTC.